This is a list of T cell receptor beta chains from one sample in a study of T cells in Graves' hyperthyroidism and ophthalmopathy. TCRdb fed the multiplex PCR reads into MiXCR, producing one record per CDR3 protein. Among about 740,000 distinct CDR3 sequences listed, 14% were seen once. The sample consisted of blood. Receptor source: a woman under 30 with Graves' hyperthyroidism. Each CDR3 is given with its conserved first and last residue. D genes are given only for firm matches. Size is stated for part of the rows, as once, few or many counts, or as a class when the clone is expanded.

abundance	v_gene	d_gene	j_gene	CDR3aa	CDR3nt
many	TRBV15	.	TRBJ2-1	CATSDLRGKGSDEQFF	TGTGCCACCAGCGACCTGAGAGGGAAAGGGTCCGATGAGCAGTTCTTC
few	TRBV20-1	TRBD2	TRBJ2-5	CSASPYSSGRNQETQYF	TGCAGTGCTTCGCCGTACTCTAGCGGGAGGAACCAAGAGACCCAGTACTTC
.	TRBV19	.	TRBJ2-7	CASSLVARGIYEQYF	TGTGCCAGTAGTCTCGTGGCCAGGGGAATCTACGAGCAGTACTTC
.	TRBV3-1	.	TRBJ2-7	CASSQGLYSHYEQYF	TGTGCCAGCAGCCAAGGATTATACTCCCACTACGAGCAGTACTTC
.	TRBV12-3/TRBV12-4	.	TRBJ2-2	CASSLALVTGELFF	TGTGCCAGCAGTTTGGCACTAGTCACCGGGGAGCTGTTTTTT
many	TRBV18	TRBD1	TRBJ2-7	CASSPLIDRDEQYF	TGTGCCAGCTCACCATTGATTGACAGGGACGAGCAGTACTTC
.	TRBV5-1	.	TRBJ2-7	CASSLGGSHEQYF	TGCGCCAGCAGCTTGGGGGGGAGCCACGAGCAGTACTTC
many	TRBV27	.	TRBJ2-7	CASRLKGDGLSYEQYF	TGTGCCAGCAGGTTAAAAGGGGACGGACTCTCCTACGAGCAGTACTTC
many	TRBV28	.	TRBJ1-5	CASVGSGTRRRNQPQHF	TGTGCCAGCGTTGGTTCGGGGACTAGACGGCGCAATCAGCCCCAGCATTTT
many	TRBV3-1	.	TRBJ1-1	CASSQEGTNTEAFF	TGTGCCAGCAGCCAAGAGGGGACGAACACTGAAGCTTTCTTT